Listed below are T cell receptor beta chains from one sample, sequenced in a study of blood T cells in healthy people across ages. Using its own MiXCR run on the 5' RACE reads, TCRdb lists one record per CDR3 protein. The sample has about 1.4 million distinct CDR3 sequences; roughly 60% are singletons. The specimen sequenced was blood. The receptors derive from a man aged 18 to 35 in good health. The CDR3 runs from the conserved cysteine through the conserved F or W. The D gene is left open where the match is weak. Where a row states a size, it is once, few, many or the class of an expanded clone; other rows omit it.

j_gene: TRBJ1-1; v_gene: TRBV13; d_gene: TRBD1; abundance: few; CDR3aa: CASSPTGGRNTEAFF; CDR3nt: TGTGCCAGCAGCCCGACAGGGGGCAGGAACACTGAAGCTTTCTTT
j_gene: TRBJ1-4; v_gene: TRBV10-3; d_gene: -; abundance: -; CDR3aa: CAIGAREKLFF; CDR3nt: TGTGCCATCGGGGCCAGGGAAAAACTGTTTTTT
j_gene: TRBJ2-3; v_gene: TRBV6-6; d_gene: TRBD2; abundance: few; CDR3aa: CASGTSGGTDTQYF; CDR3nt: TGTGCCAGCGGGACTAGCGGGGGCACAGATACGCAGTATTTT
j_gene: TRBJ2-3; v_gene: TRBV20-1; d_gene: -; abundance: -; CDR3aa: CSAREGRLGPEDTQYF; CDR3nt: TGCAGTGCTAGAGAGGGGCGACTAGGCCCAGAGGATACGCAGTATTTT
j_gene: TRBJ2-7; v_gene: TRBV11-1; d_gene: TRBD1; abundance: -; CDR3aa: CASSLARTGGFEQYF; CDR3nt: TGTGCCAGCAGCTTAGCCAGGACAGGGGGCTTCGAGCAGTACTTC
j_gene: TRBJ1-5; v_gene: TRBV5-1; d_gene: -; abundance: few; CDR3aa: CASSSTLGGSSRQPQHF; CDR3nt: TGCGCCAGCAGCTCTACCCTAGGGGGTTCATCGCGGCAGCCCCAGCATTTT
j_gene: TRBJ2-2; v_gene: TRBV12-3/TRBV12-4; d_gene: TRBD1; abundance: once; CDR3aa: CASSLTGGVYTGELFF; CDR3nt: TGTGCCAGCAGTCTAACAGGGGGTGTTTACACCGGGGAGCTGTTTTTT
j_gene: TRBJ2-7; v_gene: TRBV7-8; d_gene: TRBD2; abundance: -; CDR3aa: CASSLTAGGAHEQYF; CDR3nt: TGTGCCAGCAGCTTAACGGCGGGAGGCGCCCATGAGCAGTACTTC
j_gene: TRBJ2-7; v_gene: TRBV4-3; d_gene: -; abundance: -; CDR3aa: CASSQLPGQTYEQYF; CDR3nt: TGCGCCAGCAGCCAACTACCAGGACAGACCTACGAGCAGTACTTC
j_gene: TRBJ2-5; v_gene: TRBV27; d_gene: TRBD2; abundance: once; CDR3aa: CASSPPGLAGSRETQYF; CDR3nt: TGTGCCAGCAGTCCTCCTGGACTAGCGGGATCCCGGGAGACCCAGTACTTC
j_gene: TRBJ1-1; v_gene: TRBV25-1; d_gene: -; abundance: -; CDR3aa: CASSESRVGGAFF; CDR3nt: TGTGCCAGCAGTGAATCCCGGGTCGGCGGGGCTTTCTTT
j_gene: TRBJ2-5; v_gene: TRBV4-1; d_gene: -; abundance: -; CDR3aa: CASSQDPGPWETQYF; CDR3nt: TGCGCCAGCAGCCAAGATCCGGGACCCTGGGAGACCCAGTACTTC
j_gene: TRBJ1-1; v_gene: TRBV7-6; d_gene: TRBD1; abundance: -; CDR3aa: CASSSRQGKSGNTEAFF; CDR3nt: TGTGCCAGCAGCTCCAGACAGGGTAAAAGTGGAAACACTGAAGCTTTCTTT
j_gene: TRBJ2-1; v_gene: TRBV20-1; d_gene: -; abundance: -; CDR3aa: CSASSSEGKDEQFF; CDR3nt: TGCAGTGCTAGTTCTAGCGAAGGCAAGGATGAGCAGTTCTTC
j_gene: TRBJ1-4; v_gene: TRBV28; d_gene: -; abundance: -; CDR3aa: CASTDHEKLFF; CDR3nt: TGTGCCAGCACCGATCATGAAAAACTGTTTTTT
j_gene: TRBJ2-7; v_gene: TRBV20-1; d_gene: -; abundance: -; CDR3aa: CSAIGQISPEQYF; CDR3nt: TGCAGTGCTATCGGACAGATCTCTCCCGAGCAGTACTTC
j_gene: TRBJ2-7; v_gene: TRBV27; d_gene: -; abundance: few; CDR3aa: CASSLQGFGSYEQYF; CDR3nt: TGTGCCAGCAGTTTACAGGGTTTTGGCTCCTACGAGCAGTACTTC
j_gene: TRBJ2-5; v_gene: TRBV15; d_gene: TRBD2; abundance: -; CDR3aa: CATSRILAGHTGEQYF; CDR3nt: TGTGCCACCAGCAGAATACTAGCGGGGCATACCGGAGAGCAGTACTTC
j_gene: TRBJ2-5; v_gene: TRBV7-2; d_gene: -; abundance: -; CDR3aa: CASSLDGGLGETQYF; CDR3nt: TGTGCCAGCAGCTTAGACGGGGGTCTAGGGGAGACCCAGTACTTC
j_gene: TRBJ2-7; v_gene: TRBV7-2; d_gene: TRBD2; abundance: -; CDR3aa: CASSPRTSGREQYF; CDR3nt: TGTGCCAGCAGCCCTAGGACTAGCGGGAGGGAGCAGTACTTC
j_gene: TRBJ2-1; v_gene: TRBV28; d_gene: -; abundance: -; CDR3aa: CASMSQEQFF; CDR3nt: TGTGCCAGCATGAGCCAGGAGCAGTTCTTC
j_gene: TRBJ2-7; v_gene: TRBV6-2/TRBV6-3; d_gene: -; abundance: -; CDR3aa: CASSYAGTFSYEQYF; CDR3nt: TGTGCCAGCAGTTACGCCGGGACCTTCTCCTACGAGCAGTACTTC
j_gene: TRBJ2-1; v_gene: TRBV6-2/TRBV6-3; d_gene: -; abundance: few; CDR3aa: CASSYLQAGIYNEQFF; CDR3nt: TGTGCCAGCAGTTACCTTCAGGCCGGGATTTACAATGAGCAGTTCTTC
j_gene: TRBJ2-1; v_gene: TRBV20-1; d_gene: -; abundance: -; CDR3aa: CSARSMRSSYNEQFF; CDR3nt: TGCAGTGCTAGATCTATGCGGAGCTCCTACAATGAGCAGTTCTTC
j_gene: TRBJ1-2; v_gene: TRBV25-1; d_gene: TRBD1; abundance: -; CDR3aa: CASSGRQGSGYTF; CDR3nt: TGTGCCAGCAGTGGACGACAGGGGAGTGGCTACACCTTC
j_gene: TRBJ2-7; v_gene: TRBV10-3; d_gene: TRBD1; abundance: -; CDR3aa: CAISYRGSYGQYF; CDR3nt: TGTGCCATCAGCTACAGGGGCTCCTACGGGCAGTACTTC
j_gene: TRBJ1-2; v_gene: TRBV20-1; d_gene: -; abundance: -; CDR3aa: CSAPSTGGHGYTF; CDR3nt: TGCAGTGCTCCCTCGACGGGGGGCCATGGCTACACCTTC
j_gene: TRBJ1-1; v_gene: TRBV10-3; d_gene: -; abundance: -; CDR3aa: CAISEDSRNTEAFF; CDR3nt: TGTGCCATCAGTGAGGACAGCCGGAACACTGAAGCTTTCTTT
j_gene: TRBJ1-1; v_gene: TRBV20-1; d_gene: TRBD1; abundance: -; CDR3aa: CSATQGVTEAFF; CDR3nt: TGCAGTGCTACACAGGGGGTCACTGAAGCTTTCTTT
j_gene: TRBJ2-4; v_gene: TRBV5-6; d_gene: -; abundance: few; CDR3aa: CASSWENIQYF; CDR3nt: TGTGCCAGCAGCTGGGAGAACATTCAGTACTTC
j_gene: TRBJ2-1; v_gene: TRBV29-1; d_gene: -; abundance: few; CDR3aa: CSAGFNPHNEQFF; CDR3nt: TGCAGCGCTGGGTTTAATCCCCACAATGAGCAGTTCTTC
j_gene: TRBJ2-5; v_gene: TRBV29-1; d_gene: TRBD2; abundance: few; CDR3aa: CSVEPLASGGTQETQYF; CDR3nt: TGCAGCGTTGAACCTCTCGCTAGCGGAGGGACCCAAGAGACCCAGTACTTC
j_gene: TRBJ2-7; v_gene: TRBV7-2; d_gene: -; abundance: -; CDR3aa: CASSLVNLYEQYF; CDR3nt: TGTGCCAGCAGCTTAGTGAACCTCTACGAGCAGTACTTC
j_gene: TRBJ2-3; v_gene: TRBV28; d_gene: -; abundance: -; CDR3aa: CASSLLGGAGSDTQYF; CDR3nt: TGTGCCAGCAGTTTATTGGGGGGTGCGGGGTCAGATACGCAGTATTTT
j_gene: TRBJ2-1; v_gene: TRBV6-2/TRBV6-3; d_gene: -; abundance: -; CDR3aa: CASGQGGIIEQFF; CDR3nt: TGTGCCAGCGGGCAGGGTGGTATTATTGAGCAGTTCTTC
j_gene: TRBJ2-1; v_gene: TRBV6-1; d_gene: TRBD1; abundance: -; CDR3aa: CASSAPRTGGDEQFF; CDR3nt: TGTGCCAGCAGTGCCCCCAGGACAGGGGGCGATGAGCAGTTCTTC
j_gene: TRBJ2-7; v_gene: TRBV4-1; d_gene: -; abundance: -; CDR3aa: CASSPTGLHSYEQYF; CDR3nt: TGCGCCAGCAGCCCGACGGGACTGCACTCCTACGAGCAGTACTTC
j_gene: TRBJ2-1; v_gene: TRBV20-1; d_gene: TRBD2; abundance: -; CDR3aa: CSARDRRSGDYNEQFF; CDR3nt: TGCAGTGCTAGAGATAGAAGGAGCGGGGACTACAATGAGCAGTTCTTC
j_gene: TRBJ1-5; v_gene: TRBV20-1; d_gene: -; abundance: -; CDR3aa: CSAQGSQPQHF; CDR3nt: TGCAGTGCTCAGGGGTCCCAGCCCCAGCATTTT
j_gene: TRBJ2-7; v_gene: TRBV12-3/TRBV12-4; d_gene: TRBD1; abundance: few; CDR3aa: CASSIPDRGPYEQYF; CDR3nt: TGTGCCAGCAGTATCCCGGACAGGGGCCCCTACGAGCAGTACTTC
j_gene: TRBJ2-1; v_gene: TRBV4-1; d_gene: -; abundance: -; CDR3aa: CASSQGAIAEQFF; CDR3nt: TGCGCCAGCAGCCAAGGGGCGATCGCTGAGCAGTTCTTC
j_gene: TRBJ1-2; v_gene: TRBV6-5; d_gene: TRBD1; abundance: -; CDR3aa: CASKDRDDYGYTF; CDR3nt: TGTGCCAGCAAGGACAGGGATGACTATGGCTACACCTTC
j_gene: TRBJ2-1; v_gene: TRBV12-3/TRBV12-4; d_gene: -; abundance: -; CDR3aa: CASSSLWTSSYNEQFF; CDR3nt: TGTGCCAGCAGTTCCCTGTGGACGAGTTCCTACAATGAGCAGTTCTTC
j_gene: TRBJ2-5; v_gene: TRBV20-1; d_gene: -; abundance: -; CDR3aa: CSAGGVGGRTQYF; CDR3nt: TGCAGTGCGGGCGGGGTGGGGGGACGAACCCAGTACTTC
j_gene: TRBJ2-7; v_gene: TRBV27; d_gene: -; abundance: -; CDR3aa: CASSSPGLGYEQYF; CDR3nt: TGTGCCAGCAGTTCACCGGGACTTGGGTACGAGCAGTACTTC
j_gene: TRBJ2-1; v_gene: TRBV6-2/TRBV6-3; d_gene: -; abundance: -; CDR3aa: CASTNLRPGARGKQFF; CDR3nt: TGTGCCAGCACCAACCTCCGGCCGGGGGCAAGGGGGAAGCAGTTCTTC